The entry below gives a single T cell receptor (beta chain) sequence along with its context. The target antigen is unknown. The CDR3 loop spans 14 amino acids. The ends were cut back, 4 bases at V and 3 bases at J, with 10 bases in the middle. Germline loops: CDR1 SGHNT, CDR2 YENEEA. The source of the sample is a study of shared clonotypes between healthy human individuals. Study conclusions and caveats: Rarefaction demonstrated incomplete sorted-subset sequencing despite large depth.

Data came from immunoSEQ multiplex PCR; TCRdb stores just in-frame clones and leaves some out. The sample records approximately 2.5 million clones, about 92% being singletons. Specimen: naive CD4+ T cells sorted from blood. Documented subset: CD45RA+ positively selected. This chain uses TRBV11-3 with TRBJ2-1; possibly TRBD2 for D (5 bases). The clonotype comes from a man aged 18 to 29 in good health. Written as DNA, the CDR3 is TGTGCCAGCAGCTCGACGAGCGGCTACAATGAGCAGTTCTTC. It codes for CASSSTSGYNEQFF.